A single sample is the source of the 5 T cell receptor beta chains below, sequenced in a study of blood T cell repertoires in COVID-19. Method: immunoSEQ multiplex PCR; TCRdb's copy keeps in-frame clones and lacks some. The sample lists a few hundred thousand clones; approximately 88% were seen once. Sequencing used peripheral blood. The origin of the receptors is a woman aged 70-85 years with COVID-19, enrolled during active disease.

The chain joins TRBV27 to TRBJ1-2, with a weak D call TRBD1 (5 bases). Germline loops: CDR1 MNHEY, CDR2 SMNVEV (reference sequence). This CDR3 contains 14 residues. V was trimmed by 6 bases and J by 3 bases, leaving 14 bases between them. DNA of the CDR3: TGTGCCAGCAGCCAGAGTACAGGACACTATGGCTACACCTTC. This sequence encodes CASSQSTGHYGYTF.

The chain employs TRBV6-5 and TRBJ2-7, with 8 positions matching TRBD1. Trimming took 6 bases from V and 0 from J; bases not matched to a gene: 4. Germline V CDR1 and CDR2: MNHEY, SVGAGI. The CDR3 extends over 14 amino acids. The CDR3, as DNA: TGTGCCAGCAGCCAAGACAGGGGCTCCTACGAGCAGTACTTC. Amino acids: CASSQDRGSYEQYF.

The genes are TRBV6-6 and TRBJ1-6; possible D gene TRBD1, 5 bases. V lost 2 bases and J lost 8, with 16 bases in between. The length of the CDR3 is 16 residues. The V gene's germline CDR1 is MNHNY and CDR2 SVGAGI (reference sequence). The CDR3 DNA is TGTGCCAGCAGTTACGATGAGTATGGGGGGTATTCACCCCTCCACTTT. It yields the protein CASSYDEYGGYSPLHF.

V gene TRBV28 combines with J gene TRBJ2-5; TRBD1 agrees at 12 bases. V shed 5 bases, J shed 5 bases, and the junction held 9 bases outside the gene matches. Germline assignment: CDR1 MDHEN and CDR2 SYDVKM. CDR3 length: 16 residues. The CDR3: CASSPLRDRGRETQYF. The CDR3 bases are TGTGCCAGCAGTCCACTCCGGGACAGGGGGCGTGAGACCCAGTACTTC.

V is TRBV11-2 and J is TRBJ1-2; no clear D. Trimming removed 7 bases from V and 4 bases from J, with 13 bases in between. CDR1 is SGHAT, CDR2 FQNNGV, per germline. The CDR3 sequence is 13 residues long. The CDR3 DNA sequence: TGTGCCAGCAACCCCACAGCCATCTATGGCTACACCTTC. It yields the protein CASNPTAIYGYTF.